A single TCR beta chain is shown here with its context. This specimen belongs to a study of blood T cell repertoires in COVID-19. Study-level information: Donors in Cohort 3 who had recovered were those with two negative PCRs, healthcare professional clearance, or resolution of their symptoms.

From germline, CDR1 is SEHNR and CDR2 FQNEAQ (reference sequence). The CDR3 covers 17 residues. The V gene lost 5 bases and the J gene lost 0 bases, with 17 bases spanning the gap. Here immunoSEQ multiplex PCR was the method, and the copy in TCRdb shows in-frame clones only, minus some. The data show approximately 240,000 clones, with roughly nine tenths seen just once and over 3% held by the top ten. J is TRBJ1-3 and V is TRBV7-9, with a possible D match to TRBD1 (6 bases). The TCR comes from a woman between 45 and 65 years old in a cohort exposed to, infected with or recovered from COVID-19 (not recorded which). Source material: PBMCs or T cells enriched from blood (not recorded which). The CDR3 bases are TGTGCCAGCAGCGAGAACAGGGCATCCCTCTCTGGAAACACCATATATTTT. Its protein is CASSENRASLSGNTIYF.